A selection of T cell receptor beta chains follows, all from one sample in a study of blood T cell repertoires in COVID-19. Assay: immunoSEQ multiplex PCR; the TCRdb copy retains only in-frame clones and omits some. The sample includes about 160,000 clones, about 88% seen only once; the top ten take under 6%. Sequenced: peripheral blood. Receptors originate from a woman aged 50 to 60 with COVID-19, enrolled during active disease. CDR3s include the opening cysteine and the closing phenylalanine or tryptophan. D genes are given only for firm matches. Clone sizes are given selectively: once, few, many, or a class where the clone is expanded.

>TRBD2|-|TRBJ2-1|TRBV20-1
CSASSGGYNEQFF
TGCAGTGCTAGTAGCGGGGGGTACAATGAGCAGTTCTTC
>-|-|TRBJ1-5|TRBV18
CASSQDGQYSNQPQHF
TGTGCCAGCTCCCAGGACGGACAGTATAGCAATCAGCCCCAGCATTTT
>TRBD2|-|TRBJ2-5|TRBV2
CASSEALTSGAQETQYF
TGTGCCAGCAGTGAAGCCTTGACTAGCGGGGCCCAAGAGACCCAGTACTTC
>-|-|TRBJ2-5|TRBV15
CATSRAEGTQYF
TGTGCCACCAGCAGAGCGGAGGGGACCCAGTACTTC
>-|-|TRBJ1-1|TRBV30
CAWSQGVNTEAFF
TGTGCCTGGAGTCAAGGGGTGAACACTGAAGCTTTCTTT
>-|-|TRBJ2-7|TRBV11-2
CASSLGATGYEQYF
TGTGCCAGCAGCTTAGGGGCCACAGGCTACGAGCAGTACTTC
>-|-|TRBJ2-5|TRBV7-2
CASSSSRQTQYF
TGTGCCAGCAGCTCTAGCAGGCAGACCCAGTACTTC
>TRBD1|-|TRBJ1-2|TRBV5-1
CASSLDRDRGPNGYTF
TGCGCCAGCAGCTTGGATCGGGACAGGGGGCCTAATGGCTACACCTTC
>-|-|TRBJ1-1|TRBV3-1/TRBV3-2
CASSQAGGYTEAFF
TGTGCCAGCAGCCAAGCTGGGGGGTACACTGAAGCTTTCTTT
>-|-|TRBJ2-2|TRBV6-2/TRBV6-3
CASSSGANTGELFF
TGTGCCAGCAGTTCGGGGGCGAACACCGGGGAGCTGTTTTTT
>-|once|TRBJ1-1|TRBV6-6
CASSRPPWRDNTEAFF
TGTGCCAGCAGCCGTCCCCCCTGGAGGGATAACACTGAAGCTTTCTTT
>-|few|TRBJ1-1|TRBV13
CASSRERGSRAEAFF
TGTGCCAGCAGTCGCGAGCGGGGGAGTCGGGCTGAAGCTTTCTTT
>-|-|TRBJ2-1|TRBV4-3
CASSQEARTFSYNEQFF
TGCGCCAGCAGCCAAGAAGCCCGGACATTCTCCTACAATGAGCAGTTCTTC
>-|-|TRBJ2-1|TRBV7-2
CASSLAALSYNEQFF
TGTGCCAGCAGTTTAGCAGCTCTCTCCTACAATGAGCAGTTCTTC
>-|-|TRBJ1-2|TRBV5-6
CASSLDGPTANYGYTF
TGTGCCAGCAGCTTGGATGGTCCGACAGCAAACTATGGCTACACCTTC
>TRBD1|-|TRBJ1-4|TRBV28
CASSLPQTGGREKLFF
TGTGCCAGCAGTTTACCCCAAACAGGGGGACGGGAAAAACTGTTTTTT
>TRBD1|-|TRBJ1-4|TRBV29-1
CSVEVGQGNEKLFF
TGCAGCGTTGAGGTCGGACAGGGAAATGAAAAACTGTTTTTT
>TRBD1|-|TRBJ1-1|TRBV7-9
CASASGGGEAFF
TGTGCCAGCGCTTCAGGGGGAGGTGAAGCTTTCTTT
>TRBD1|-|TRBJ2-2|TRBV11-3
CASSPGQGSSGELFF
TGTGCCAGCAGCCCGGGACAGGGGAGTTCCGGGGAGCTGTTTTTT
>-|-|TRBJ2-3|TRBV7-9
CASSLEGQITDTQYF
TGTGCCAGCAGCTTAGAGGGACAAATCACAGATACGCAGTATTTT
>-|-|TRBJ2-1|TRBV19
CASISGGPYNEQFF
TGTGCCAGTATCTCGGGGGGCCCGTACAATGAGCAGTTCTTC
>-|-|TRBJ2-3|TRBV11-2
CASSFQTGMADTQYF
TGTGCCAGCAGCTTTCAAACAGGGATGGCGGATACGCAGTATTTT
>TRBD1|-|TRBJ1-5|TRBV29-1
CSVGTGGNQPQHF
TGCAGCGTTGGGACAGGGGGCAATCAGCCCCAGCATTTT
>TRBD2|-|TRBJ2-3|TRBV9
CASSVTSGGASYTQYF
TGTGCCAGCAGCGTAACGAGCGGGGGGGCGAGCTATACGCAGTATTTT
>-|-|TRBJ2-7|TRBV7-2
CASSPRSYEQYF
TGTGCCAGCAGCCCCCGGTCCTACGAGCAGTACTTC
>-|-|TRBJ1-4|TRBV19
CATSPSRKATEKLFF
TGTGCCACCTCCCCAAGCAGGAAGGCTACTGAAAAACTGTTTTTT
>-|-|TRBJ1-1|TRBV6-5
CASRPFGGARTEAFF
TGTGCCAGCAGACCCTTTGGGGGGGCGCGCACTGAAGCTTTCTTT
>-|once|TRBJ2-5|TRBV7-9
CASSEIRRGDETQYF
TGTGCCAGCAGCGAAATTCGTAGGGGCGACGAGACCCAGTACTTC
>-|once|TRBJ2-2|TRBV2
CASSELGHSNTGELFF
TGTGCCAGCAGTGAATTGGGACATTCGAACACCGGGGAGCTGTTTTTT
>-|-|TRBJ1-4|TRBV5-6
CASSQDRNEKLFF
TGTGCCAGCAGCCAAGACAGAAATGAAAAACTGTTTTTT
>TRBD1|-|TRBJ2-7|TRBV4-3
CASSPGTGVSGYEQYF
TGCGCCAGCAGCCCCGGGACAGGGGTTTCAGGCTACGAGCAGTACTTC
>TRBD1|-|TRBJ2-7|TRBV14
CASSQESRMCTDRGRNYEQYF
TGTGCCAGCAGCCAAGAATCGCGTATGTGTACGGACAGGGGGAGGAACTACGAGCAGTACTTC
>TRBD2|once|TRBJ2-3|TRBV5-1
CASSTSGGATDTQYF
TGCGCCAGCAGCACTAGCGGGGGGGCCACAGATACGCAGTATTTT
>-|-|TRBJ2-3|TRBV30
CAWKGPGGGTDTQYF
TGTGCCTGGAAAGGGCCCGGCGGGGGCACAGATACGCAGTATTTT
>-|-|TRBJ1-1|TRBV6-1
CASSDRQGFGTEAFF
TGTGCCAGCAGTGATCGTCAGGGTTTTGGCACTGAAGCTTTCTTT
>-|-|TRBJ2-7|TRBV7-2
CASSSGGAGEQYF
TGTGCCAGCAGCTCTGGGGGGGCAGGCGAGCAGTACTTC
>-|-|TRBJ1-2|TRBV2
CASTEADNYGYTF
TGTGCCAGCACCGAGGCGGATAACTATGGCTACACCTTC
>-|-|TRBJ2-1|TRBV11-2
CASSLAGQLNEQFF
TGTGCCAGCAGCTTAGCTGGACAACTCAATGAGCAGTTCTTC
>-|once|TRBJ2-7|TRBV5-1
CASSLVAQSYEQYF
TGCGCCAGCAGCTTGGTGGCCCAGTCCTACGAGCAGTACTTC
>TRBD2|-|TRBJ2-2|TRBV7-8
CASSRLTGTPSGTSGGTTFRELFF
TGTGCCAGCAGCCGGCTAACGGGGACCCCGTCCGGGACTAGCGGGGGCACTACCTTTCGGGAGCTGTTTTTT
>-|-|TRBJ1-1|TRBV24-1
CATSAGAMNTEAFF
TGTGCCACCAGCGCTGGGGCCATGAACACTGAAGCTTTCTTT
>TRBD2|-|TRBJ2-1|TRBV6-6
CASIEGLAGNEQFF
TGTGCCAGCATCGAGGGACTAGCGGGCAATGAGCAGTTCTTC
>TRBD1|-|TRBJ1-3|TRBV30
CAWRGTGAGNTIYF
TGTGCCTGGAGGGGGACAGGGGCCGGAAACACCATATATTTT
>-|-|TRBJ1-5|TRBV7-2
CASSIQGSSNQPQHF
TGTGCCAGCAGCATTCAGGGAAGCAGCAATCAGCCCCAGCATTTT
>-|-|TRBJ2-7|TRBV7-2
CASSSYGGPYEQYF
TGTGCCAGCAGCTCTTACGGGGGTCCTTACGAGCAGTACTTC
>-|-|TRBJ2-1|TRBV6-1
CASSESWVRGEQFF
TGTGCCAGCAGTGAATCTTGGGTAAGGGGTGAGCAGTTCTTC
>TRBD1|-|TRBJ2-7|TRBV11-3
CAVRQGAWNEQYF
TGTGCCGTCCGACAGGGTGCTTGGAACGAGCAGTACTTC
>-|-|TRBJ2-5|TRBV5-4
CASSQNPGQGQETQYF
TGTGCCAGCAGCCAGAACCCGGGTCAGGGCCAAGAGACCCAGTACTTC
>-|-|TRBJ1-4|TRBV7-9
CASSLGEREKLFF
TGTGCCAGCAGCTTAGGAGAGCGGGAAAAACTGTTTTTT
>-|-|TRBJ1-1|TRBV7-9
CASSLVGGYTEAFF
TGTGCCAGCAGCTTAGTCGGGGGGTACACTGAAGCTTTCTTT
>TRBD1|-|TRBJ2-1|TRBV15
CATSSPPGTGRHNEQFF
TGTGCCACCAGCAGCCCCCCCGGGACAGGGAGGCACAATGAGCAGTTCTTC